This note documents a single T cell receptor (beta chain) sequence. Its target is unknown. These data come from a study of T cells after yellow fever vaccination. At the level of the study: Fractions of low cell number were prepared using SMART-Seq v4 Ultra Low Input. General observations from the study: Detected again after the booster were most primary-vaccination clones, at 95% to 98% CD4 and approximately 87% CD8.

MiXCR, applied by TCRdb to the 5' RACE reads, yields one record per CDR3 protein. The sample yields some 600,000 distinct CDR3 sequences, around an eighth seen once. CDR3 length equals 14 residues. The germline V gene encodes CDR1 SGHTA and CDR2 FQGNSA. Trimming took off 6 bases at V and 4 bases at J, with 12 bases between the two ends. The chain uses TRBV7-2 and TRBJ2-2, with D possibly matching TRBD1 (5 bases). The receptor's source is a man younger than 45 who received the YFV17D yellow fever vaccine. Sequenced material: PBMCs, taken on the day of the yellow fever booster vaccination. CDR3 protein: CASRDDSLTGELFF. The CDR3 DNA follows: TGTGCCAGCAGAGACGACAGCCTCACCGGGGAGCTGTTTTTT.